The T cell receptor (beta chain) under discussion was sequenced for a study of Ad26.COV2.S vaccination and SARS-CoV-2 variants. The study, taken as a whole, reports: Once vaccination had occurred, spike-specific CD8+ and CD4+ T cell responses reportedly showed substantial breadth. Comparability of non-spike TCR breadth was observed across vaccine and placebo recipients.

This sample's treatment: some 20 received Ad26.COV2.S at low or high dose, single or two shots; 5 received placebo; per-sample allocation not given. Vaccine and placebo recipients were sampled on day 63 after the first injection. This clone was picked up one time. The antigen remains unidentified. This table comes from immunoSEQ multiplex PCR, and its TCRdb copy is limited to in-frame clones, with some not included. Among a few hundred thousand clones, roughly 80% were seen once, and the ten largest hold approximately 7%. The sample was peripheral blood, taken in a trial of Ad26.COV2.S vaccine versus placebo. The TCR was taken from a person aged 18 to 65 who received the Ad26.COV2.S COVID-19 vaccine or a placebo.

CDR3 sequence reads: CASSPVGLHNEQFF. The CDR3 nucleotides are TGTGCCAGCAGCCCGGTGGGACTACACAATGAGCAGTTCTTC. The chain employs TRBV5-6 and TRBJ2-1, with 7 nucleotides matching TRBD2. V trimming: 4 bases; J trimming: 5 bases; junction bases outside the gene matches: 6. The germline gives CDR1 SGHDT, CDR2 YYEEEE. The CDR3 contains 14 residues.